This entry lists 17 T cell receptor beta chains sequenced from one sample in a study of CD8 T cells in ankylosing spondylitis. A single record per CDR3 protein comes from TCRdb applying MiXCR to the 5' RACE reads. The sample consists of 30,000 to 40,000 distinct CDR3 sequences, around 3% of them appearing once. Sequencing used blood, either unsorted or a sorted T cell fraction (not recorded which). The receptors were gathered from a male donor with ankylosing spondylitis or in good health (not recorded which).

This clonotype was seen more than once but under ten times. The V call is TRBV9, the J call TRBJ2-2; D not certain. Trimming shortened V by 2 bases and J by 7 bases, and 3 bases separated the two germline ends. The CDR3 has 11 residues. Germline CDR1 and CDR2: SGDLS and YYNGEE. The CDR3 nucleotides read TGTGCCAGCAGCGTTGGCGGGGAGCTGTTTTTT. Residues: CASSVGGELFF.

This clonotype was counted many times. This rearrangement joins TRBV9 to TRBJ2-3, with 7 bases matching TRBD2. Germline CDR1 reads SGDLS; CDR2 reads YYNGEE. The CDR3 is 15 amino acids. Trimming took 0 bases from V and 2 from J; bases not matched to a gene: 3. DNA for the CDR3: TGTGCCAGCAGCGTAGCAGCGGGACTCACAGATACGCAGTATTTT. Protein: CASSVAAGLTDTQYF.

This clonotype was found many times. The CDR3 region has the DNA TGTGCCAGCAGCCCGGGACAGGCTCTTAATTCACCCCTCCACTTT. Translation: CASSPGQALNSPLHF. This chain joins TRBV9 and TRBJ1-6, with 8 nucleotides matching TRBD1. CDR3 length equals 15 residues. Looked up from germline, CDR1 is SGDLS and CDR2 is YYNGEE. J lost 6 bases, V lost 4 bases, and 6 bases had no gene match.

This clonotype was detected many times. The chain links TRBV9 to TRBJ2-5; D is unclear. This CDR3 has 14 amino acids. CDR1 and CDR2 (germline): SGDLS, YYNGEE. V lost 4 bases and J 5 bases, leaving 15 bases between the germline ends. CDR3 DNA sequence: TGTGCCAGCAGCTTAAGTGGGGATTGGGAGACCCAGTACTTC. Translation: CASSLSGDWETQYF.

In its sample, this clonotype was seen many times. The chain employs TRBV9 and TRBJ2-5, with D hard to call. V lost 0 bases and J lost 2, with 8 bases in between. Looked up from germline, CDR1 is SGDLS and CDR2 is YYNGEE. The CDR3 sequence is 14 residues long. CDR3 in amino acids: CASSVDLAQETQYF. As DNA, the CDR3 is TGTGCCAGCAGCGTAGATTTGGCGCAAGAGACCCAGTACTTC.

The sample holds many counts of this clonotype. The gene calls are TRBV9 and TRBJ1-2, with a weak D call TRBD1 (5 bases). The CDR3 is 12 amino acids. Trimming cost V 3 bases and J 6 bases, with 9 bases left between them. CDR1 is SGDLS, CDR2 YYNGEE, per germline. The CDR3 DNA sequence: TGTGCCAGCAGCGGTCAGGGAGATGGCTACACCTTC. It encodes CASSGQGDGYTF.

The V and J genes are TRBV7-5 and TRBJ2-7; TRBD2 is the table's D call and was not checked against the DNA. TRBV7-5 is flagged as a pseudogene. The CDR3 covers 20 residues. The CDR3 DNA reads TGTATTTCTCTGCCAGCTGCCAACCGAGGAGTGAGCGGCCCCTCCTACGAGCAGTACGTC. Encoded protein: CISLPAANRGVSGPSYEQYV.

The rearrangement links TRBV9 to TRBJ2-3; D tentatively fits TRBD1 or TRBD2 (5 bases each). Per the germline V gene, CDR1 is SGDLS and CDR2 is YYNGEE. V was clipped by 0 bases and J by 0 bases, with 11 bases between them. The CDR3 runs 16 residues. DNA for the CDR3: TGTGCCAGCAGCGTAGTTGGGGGTTCTAGCACAGATACGCAGTATTTT. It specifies CASSVVGGSSTDTQYF.

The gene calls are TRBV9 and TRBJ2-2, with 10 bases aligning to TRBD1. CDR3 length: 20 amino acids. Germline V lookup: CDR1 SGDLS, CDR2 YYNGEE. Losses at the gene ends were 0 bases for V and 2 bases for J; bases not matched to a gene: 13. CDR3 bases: TGTGCCAGCAGCGTAGCTCCCGGGAGAGGACAGGGGGTAAACACCGGGGAGCTGTTTTTT. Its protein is CASSVAPGRGQGVNTGELFF. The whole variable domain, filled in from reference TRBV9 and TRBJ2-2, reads DSGVTQTPKHLITATGQRVTLRCSPRSGDLSVYWYQQSLDQGLQFLIQYYNGEERAKGNILERFSAQQFPDLHSELNLSSLELGDSALYFCASSVAPGRGQGVNTGELFFGEGSRLTVL.

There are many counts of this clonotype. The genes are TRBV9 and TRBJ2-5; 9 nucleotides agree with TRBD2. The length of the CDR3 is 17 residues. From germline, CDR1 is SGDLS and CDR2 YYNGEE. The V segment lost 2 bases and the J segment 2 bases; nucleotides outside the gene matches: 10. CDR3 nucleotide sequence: TGTGCCAGCAGCGTGGGACTAGCTCAGATACGTCAAGAGACCCAGTACTTC. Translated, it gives CASSVGLAQIRQETQYF.

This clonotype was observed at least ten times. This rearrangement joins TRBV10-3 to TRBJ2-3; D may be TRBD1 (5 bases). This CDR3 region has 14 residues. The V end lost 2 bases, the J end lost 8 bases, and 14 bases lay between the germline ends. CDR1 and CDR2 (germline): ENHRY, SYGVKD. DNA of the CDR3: TGTGCCATCAGTGAGAGGACACCGCAGGGTACGCAGTATTTT. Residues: CAISERTPQGTQYF.

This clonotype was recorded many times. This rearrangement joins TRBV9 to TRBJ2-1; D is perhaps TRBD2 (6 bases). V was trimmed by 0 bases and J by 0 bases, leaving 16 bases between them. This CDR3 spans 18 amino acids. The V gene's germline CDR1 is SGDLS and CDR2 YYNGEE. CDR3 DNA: TGTGCCAGCAGCGTAGAAGTGGGCGGAGGGAGCTCCTACAATGAGCAGTTCTTC. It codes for CASSVEVGGGSSYNEQFF.

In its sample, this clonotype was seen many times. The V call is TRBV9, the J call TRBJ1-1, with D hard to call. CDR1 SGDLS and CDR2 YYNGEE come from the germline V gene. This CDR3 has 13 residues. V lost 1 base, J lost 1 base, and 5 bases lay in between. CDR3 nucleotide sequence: TGTGCCAGCAGCGTATTAGAGAACACTGAAGCTTTCTTT. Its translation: CASSVLENTEAFF.

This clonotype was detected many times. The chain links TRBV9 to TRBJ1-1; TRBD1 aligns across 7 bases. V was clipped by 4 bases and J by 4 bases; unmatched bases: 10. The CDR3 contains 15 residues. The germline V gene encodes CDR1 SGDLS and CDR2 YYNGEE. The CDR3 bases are TGTGCCAGCAGCCCGGGGACAGCCCGGGTCACTGAAGCTTTCTTT. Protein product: CASSPGTARVTEAFF.

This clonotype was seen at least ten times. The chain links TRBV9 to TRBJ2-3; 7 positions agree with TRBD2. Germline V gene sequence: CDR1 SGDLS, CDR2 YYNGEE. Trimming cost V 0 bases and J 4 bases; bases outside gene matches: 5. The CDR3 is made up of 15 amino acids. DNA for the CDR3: TGTGCCAGCAGCGTAGCCAGCGGGATTGCAGATACGCAGTATTTT. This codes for CASSVASGIADTQYF.

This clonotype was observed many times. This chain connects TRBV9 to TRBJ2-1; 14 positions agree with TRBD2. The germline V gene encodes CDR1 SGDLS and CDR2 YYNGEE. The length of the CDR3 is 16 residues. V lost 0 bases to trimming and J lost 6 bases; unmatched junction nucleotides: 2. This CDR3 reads CASSVAGTSGSNEQFF. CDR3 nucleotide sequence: TGTGCCAGCAGCGTAGCAGGGACTAGCGGGAGCAATGAGCAGTTCTTC.

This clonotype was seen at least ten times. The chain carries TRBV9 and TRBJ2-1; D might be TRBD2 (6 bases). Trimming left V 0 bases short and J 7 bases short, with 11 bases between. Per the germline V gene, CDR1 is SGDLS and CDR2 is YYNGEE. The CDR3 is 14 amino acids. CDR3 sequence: CASSVASGRNEQFF. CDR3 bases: TGTGCCAGCAGCGTAGCTTCGGGGAGGAATGAGCAGTTCTTC. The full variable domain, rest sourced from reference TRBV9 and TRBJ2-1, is DSGVTQTPKHLITATGQRVTLRCSPRSGDLSVYWYQQSLDQGLQFLIQYYNGEERAKGNILERFSAQQFPDLHSELNLSSLELGDSALYFCASSVASGRNEQFFGPGTRLTVL.